Many counts were recorded for the clone carrying this T cell receptor beta chain. The antigen remains undetermined. TCRdb re-called the 5' RACE reads with MiXCR, one entry per CDR3 protein. The sample lists 140,000 to 150,000 distinct CDR3 sequences; approximately 6.6% were seen once. The sample belongs to a study of T cells after yellow fever vaccination. Study conclusions and caveats: The appearance of a small share of clonotypes in both CD4 and CD8 compartments was observed. Abundant bulk-derived clonotypes could contaminate FACS-sorted repertoires.

Germline-derived CDR1 and CDR2 are SGHVS and FNYEAQ. With 5 bases clipped from V and 3 bases from J, the junction kept 9 bases outside the gene matches. The CDR3 spans 16 residues. The material sequenced was CD4+ T cells sorted from PBMCs, taken 10 days after the yellow fever booster vaccination. This receptor was taken from a man between 25 and 39 years old who received the YFV17D yellow fever vaccine. This rearrangement joins TRBV7-6 to TRBJ2-3; 9 bases match TRBD2. The CDR3: CASSPRGSGSTDTQYF. The CDR3 nucleotides are TGTGCCAGCAGCCCCCGGGGTAGCGGGAGTACAGATACGCAGTATTTT.